This T cell receptor (beta chain) was documented in a study of response to subunit inactivated influenza vaccine (dated by TCRdb to between 2017 and 2018). Some background on the complete study: The study used deep quantitative T cell receptor repertoire profiling to track responses to a trivalent subunit inactivated influenza vaccine. Study-level results and caveats: It was suggested by the authors that each seasonal influenza vaccination may recruit only a limited number of new T cells.

From its cysteine to its phenylalanine, the CDR3 spans 12 amino acids. Only the CDR3 portion is preserved as DNA: 36 bases, with reading frame beginning at the first base. CDR1 and CDR2 are read off the germline V gene (reference sequence) as GTSNPN and SVGIG. The trim is 1 base for V and 7 bases for J, with a gap of 8 bases between the germline ends. This clonotype was observed at least ten times. Its antigen remains unidentified. No base quality information exists; no much larger clone differs at one position. Libraries were made using RT-PCR. TCRdb lists the instrument as Illumina HiSeq 2500. The raw public reads went through TCRdb reprocessing: fastp at Q25, MiXCR clone calling, in-frame beta chains kept. CDR3 protein duplicates are merged, each entry listing the most common genes and DNA. In all, the sample holds more than 450,000 distinct CDR3 sequences, and approximately 10% of those were seen once. The ten largest clones represent approximately 11% of the sample.

In addition, the sample was reused for a study of T cells expressing NK-cell markers. That second report states: TCR beta cDNA libraries were made by 5'RACE template switching that added a universal primer site and unique molecular identifiers. Three sorted T-cell subsets (CD3+CD56+NKG2C+, CD3+CD56+NKG2C- and CD3+CD56-NKG2C+) from roughly 8 donors had their TCR beta-chain repertoires profiled. Seven of the eight sequenced donors were HCMV-seropositive and one was HCMV-seronegative. To restrict sorting to alphabetaTCR-expressing T cells, an anti-gammadeltaTCR antibody was added in several experiments. In more than five donors, the dominant CD3+CD56+NKG2C+ clonotypes ranked among the top 10 CD8+ clonotypes, making up about 1.0-7.5% of CD8+ T cells. Those dominant clonotypes were again the most abundant among CD3+CD56-NKG2C+ cells in a handful of donors, at about 25-65%. Whether the expanded NKG2C-expressing T cell clones were specific for HCMV antigens remained unclear. All eight donors whose samples were sequenced were randomly selected healthy volunteers, three of them men and five women. HCMV-specific IgG was detected in serum with a commercial ELISA kit to determine HCMV serostatus. Ficoll density gradient centrifugation was used to isolate peripheral blood mononuclear cells from blood. For a handful of donors, unsorted PBMC were also used to sequence bulk peripheral blood T-cell repertoires. Priming for cDNA synthesis came from the TCR beta constant segment, and two successive PCR amplification steps followed. The libraries were sequenced on Illumina HiSeq 2000/2500, MiSeq or NextSeq, producing 2 x 150 bp reads. MIGEC handled demultiplexing of the reads and grouping by UMI, while MiTCR was used to assemble and quantify clonotypes. To exclude erroneous sequences, only TCR cDNA sequences supported by at least two reads were retained. Downstream repertoire analysis used the tcR package, and clonotypes were matched across fractions by CDR3 nucleotide sequence plus V segment. VDJmatch was used to annotate antigen specificity against VDJdb, with one amino acid substitution in CDR3 permitted.

The chain is made from TRBV30 and TRBJ1-3, with no confidently assigned D gene. This material consisted of PBMCs from blood, taken on the day of vaccination. The TCR sequence derives from a man aged 45-60 years who received an inactivated influenza vaccine. Donor details come from another sample of the same person, matched by shared clones. The CDR3 loop reads CAWSGSRNTIYF. At the DNA level, the sequence is TGTGCCTGGAGTGGAAGCAGGAACACCATATATTTT.